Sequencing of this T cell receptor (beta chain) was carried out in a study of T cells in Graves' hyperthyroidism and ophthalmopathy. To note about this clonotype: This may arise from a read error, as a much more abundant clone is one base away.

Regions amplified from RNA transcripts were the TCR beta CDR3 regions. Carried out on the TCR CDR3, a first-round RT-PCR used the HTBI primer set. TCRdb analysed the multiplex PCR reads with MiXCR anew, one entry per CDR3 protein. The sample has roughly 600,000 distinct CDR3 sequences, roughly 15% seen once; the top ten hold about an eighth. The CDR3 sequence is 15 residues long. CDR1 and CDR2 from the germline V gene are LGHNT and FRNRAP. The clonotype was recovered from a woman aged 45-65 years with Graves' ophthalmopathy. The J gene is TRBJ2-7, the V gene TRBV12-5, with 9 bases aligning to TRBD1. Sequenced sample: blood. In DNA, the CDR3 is TGTGCTGGTGGTCAAGCCGGGACAGGGACTGACGAGCAGTACTTC. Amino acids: CAGGQAGTGTDEQYF.